This TCR beta chain derives from a study of CD8+CD57+ T cells in acquired aplastic anemia. Study as a whole: The mean DNA yield obtained from sorted CD4+ and CD8+ cells came to approximately 3.2 ug. Study findings and constraints: Controls and patients did not differ significantly in CD8+ Simpson's diversity. Approximately 27 CD8+ CDR3 sequences occurred in both the patients and the controls.

Details on this clonotype: The target antigen is unknown. At one end, the junction sequence differs from germline, possibly due to a read error.

CDR1 and CDR2 (germline): KGHDR, SFDVKD. The CDR3 is 14 amino acids. The use of genomic DNA as template underpinned the TCR beta VDJ and CDR3 profiling. Each CDR3 protein is one row after TCRdb ran MiXCR on the reads. The repertoire consists of under 350,000 distinct CDR3 sequences, with approximately 55% occurring once and the leading ten covering 8%. The chain uses TRBV24-1 and TRBJ1-2; no clear D gene. The sequence derives from a human donor with severe aplastic anemia or a healthy control (not recorded which). The specimen was sorted CD4+, CD8+, or CD8+CD57+ T cells (not recorded which) from PBMCs. Here the CDR3 DNA reads TGTGCCAACAGTGATTTTTTGGAGGCGGATGGCTACACCTTC. This codes for CANSDFLEADGYTF.